This TCR beta chain was captured by sequencing in a study of Graves' ophthalmopathy and Graves' hyperthyroidism. This clonotype was counted many times. Its antigen remains unidentified. Researchers turned away patients with other autoimmune diseases, uncontrolled infections, pregnancy or lactation. The diagnostic workup employed clinical symptoms, serum thyroxine, TRAb, thyroid ultrasound and orbital computed tomography. Findings and caveats of the study: Both a roughly 70% sensitivity and an approximately 72% specificity characterized the model's predictions of ophthalmopathy progression. Using a 13-signature model, the authors split ophthalmopathy from stable hyperthyroidism, with roughly 90% sensitivity and roughly 83% specificity.

RNA transcripts were the source from which TCR beta CDR3 regions were amplified. The first round was an RT-PCR with HTBI primers, and the second round was a multiplex PCR. From the multiplex PCR reads, TCRdb called clonotypes with MiXCR, one entry per CDR3 protein. The sample lists roughly 480,000 distinct CDR3 sequences, approximately 15% occurring once. This clonotype was sampled from a woman aged 25 to 39 with Graves' ophthalmopathy. What was sequenced was blood.

The CDR3 reads CASSARMGYGYTF. The CDR3 bases are TGCGCCAGCAGCGCCCGGATGGGCTATGGCTACACCTTC. The V gene is TRBV5-1, the J gene TRBJ1-2; D is ambiguous. Germline V gene data show CDR1 as SGHRS and CDR2 as YFSETQ. CDR3 length equals 13 residues. V was pared by 4 bases and J by 4 bases, with 11 bases between.